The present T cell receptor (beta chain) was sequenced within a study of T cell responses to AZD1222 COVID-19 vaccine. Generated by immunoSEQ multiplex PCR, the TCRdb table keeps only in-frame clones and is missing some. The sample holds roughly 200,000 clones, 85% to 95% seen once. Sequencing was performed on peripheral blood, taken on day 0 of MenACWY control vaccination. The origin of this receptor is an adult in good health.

This chain's CDR3 is CASEQGRDQPQHF. CDR3 sequence (DNA): TGCGCCAGCGAACAGGGTAGAGATCAGCCCCAGCATTTT. The chain has TRBV5-1 and TRBJ1-5; D perhaps matches TRBD1 (6 bases). The length of the CDR3 is 13 residues. Germline V gives CDR1 SGHRS, CDR2 YFSETQ. V was shortened by 7 bases and J by 5 bases, with 13 bases between the two germline ends.